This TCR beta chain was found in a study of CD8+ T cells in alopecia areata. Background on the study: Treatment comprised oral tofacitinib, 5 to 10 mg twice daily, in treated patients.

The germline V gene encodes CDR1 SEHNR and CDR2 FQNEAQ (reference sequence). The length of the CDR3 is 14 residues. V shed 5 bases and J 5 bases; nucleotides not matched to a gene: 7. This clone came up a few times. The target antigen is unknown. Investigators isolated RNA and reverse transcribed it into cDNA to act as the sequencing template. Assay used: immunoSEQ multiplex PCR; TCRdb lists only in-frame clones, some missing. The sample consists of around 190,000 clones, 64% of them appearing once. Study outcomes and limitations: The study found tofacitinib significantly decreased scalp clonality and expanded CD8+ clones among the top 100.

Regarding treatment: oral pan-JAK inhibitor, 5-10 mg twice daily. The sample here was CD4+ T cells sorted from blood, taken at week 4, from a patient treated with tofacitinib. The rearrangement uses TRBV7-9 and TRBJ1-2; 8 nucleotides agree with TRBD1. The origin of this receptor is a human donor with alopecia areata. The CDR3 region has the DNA TGTGCCAGCAGCCGTGGACAGGGAAATTATGGCTACACCTTC. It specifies CASSRGQGNYGYTF.